This T cell receptor (beta chain) was sequenced during a study of T-cell reconstitution after alpha-beta-depleted transplantation in children. The CDR3 is 17 residues long. Germline CDR1 reads SGHTA; CDR2 reads FQGNSA. V dropped 5 bases and J dropped 0 bases, with 17 bases sitting between them. Preparation of the TCRbeta library involved a method that used unique molecular identifiers. TCRdb redid the calling of the PCR reads with MiXCR, one entry per CDR3 protein. The table includes 500,000 or so distinct CDR3 sequences, approximately 30% detected once. This clonotype was seen a few times. The chain joins TRBV7-2 to TRBJ2-1; D might be TRBD1 or TRBD2, each matching 5 bases. The receptor's source is a human donor who donated a stem cell graft to a child with aplastic anemia. The sequences come from PBMCs from the stem cell graft donor, collected from the stem cell graft. CDR3 protein: CASSLWDVHSSYNEQFF. DNA of the CDR3: TGTGCCAGCAGCCTATGGGACGTCCACAGCTCCTACAATGAGCAGTTCTTC.